This T cell receptor (beta chain) is from a study of control samples from healthy donors and cancer patients. Germline assignment: CDR1 SGHRS and CDR2 YFSETQ. Trimming cost V 4 bases and J 9 bases; bases outside gene matches: 11. The CDR3 consists of 15 residues. Sequencing used immunoSEQ multiplex PCR; TCRdb keeps in-frame clones, though not all of them. The table lists about 80,000 clones, approximately 91% of them singletons. This TCR was recovered from a woman aged 50 to 60 in good health. The source material was blood. The chain links TRBV5-1 to TRBJ2-3; 10 bases agree with TRBD1. DNA for the CDR3: TGCGCCAGCAGCCCGGTGAAGGACAGGGGGTTCACGCAGTATTTT. Translating gives CASSPVKDRGFTQYF.